The clone carrying this TCR beta chain was counted a few times. All of the donors were Caucasians in good health. This sample stems from a study of identical twins. A single record per CDR3 protein comes from TCRdb applying MiXCR to the 5' RACE reads. The profile shows about 520,000 distinct CDR3 sequences, around 20% of them singletons. The V end was cut by 3 bases, the J end by 0 bases, with 12 bases between. Germline V lookup: CDR1 SGHRS, CDR2 YFSETQ. The CDR3 length is 15 residues. The same sample was also used in a study of T cells expressing NK-cell markers. As that study records: The authors derived TCR beta repertoires from sorted CD3+CD56+NKG2C+, CD3+CD56+NKG2C- and CD3+CD56-NKG2C+ T cells.

The source of this sequence is a woman aged 18-35 years in good health. The sequenced sample consisted of CD4+ T cells sorted from blood. The rearrangement links TRBV5-1 to TRBJ1-1; D is possibly TRBD1 (5 bases). CDR3 nucleotide sequence: TGCGCCAGCAGCTCGGGGGGGTATCTGAACACTGAAGCTTTCTTT. Translated: CASSSGGYLNTEAFF. Variable domain in full (rest from reference TRBV5-1 and TRBJ1-1): KAGVTQTPRYLIKTRGQQVTLSCSPISGHRSVSWYQQTPGQGLQFLFEYFSETQRNKGNFPGRFSGRQFSNSRSEMNVSTLELGDSALYLCASSSGGYLNTEAFFGQGTRLTVV.